This is a list of T cell receptor beta chains from one sample in a study of beta chain features in type 1 diabetes. TCRdb's copy holds only in-frame clones and misses some; the assay was immunoSEQ multiplex PCR. This sample has more than 120,000 clones, with about 9.4% found just once. Specimen: naive CD4+ T cells from blood. All receptors derive from a man aged 18 to 29 in good health. CDR3s include the opening cysteine and the closing phenylalanine or tryptophan. Each record gives: D gene, CDR3 length, V gene, J gene, clone size, CDR3 protein, CDR3 DNA. D genes are given only for firm matches. Clone sizes are given selectively: once, few, many, or a class where the clone is expanded.

-	13	TRBV19	TRBJ1-4	-	CASSPATNEKLFF	TGTGCCAGTAGTCCTGCAACTAATGAAAAACTGTTTTTT
-	14	TRBV30	TRBJ1-2	few	CAWRQTTQGMGYTF	TGTGCCTGGAGGCAAACCACTCAGGGGATGGGCTACACCTTC
TRBD2	14	TRBV4-3	TRBJ2-1	many	CASSRGLAHDEQFF	TGCGCCAGCAGCCGAGGACTAGCGCACGATGAGCAGTTCTTC
-	17	TRBV21-1	TRBJ1-2	-	CASSLHPGTVESYGYTF	TGTGCCAGCAGCTTACACCCCGGGACAGTCGAATCCTATGGCTACACCTTC
TRBD1	15	TRBV5-8	TRBJ2-7	-	CASSLDRTGLFEQYF	TGTGCCAGCAGCTTGGATAGGACAGGGCTGTTCGAGCAGTACTTC
-	15	TRBV5-4	TRBJ1-4	few	CASSPSTGANEKLFF	TGTGCCAGCAGTCCCTCGACAGGAGCTAATGAAAAACTGTTTTTT
-	13	TRBV19	TRBJ2-7	-	CASSLPGSGEQYF	TGTGCCAGTAGTCTCCCCGGAAGCGGGGAGCAGTACTTC
TRBD1	15	TRBV7-2	TRBJ2-7	-	CASSSRQGSAYEQYF	TGTGCCAGCAGCTCTCGACAGGGGAGTGCCTACGAGCAGTACTTC
TRBD2	16	TRBV7-2	TRBJ2-5	-	CASSRGLAGAQETQYF	TGTGCCAGCAGCAGAGGACTAGCGGGAGCGCAAGAGACCCAGTACTTC
TRBD1	17	TRBV10-3	TRBJ1-5	few	CATSPAGQGGSNQPQHF	TGTGCCACCTCCCCAGCGGGACAGGGAGGGAGCAATCAGCCCCAGCATTTT
-	15	TRBV6-6	TRBJ1-3	-	CASTHGGGAGNTIYF	TGTGCCAGCACCCACGGGGGGGGCGCTGGAAACACCATATATTTT
-	15	TRBV9	TRBJ1-2	few	CASSVAQDTNYGYTF	TGTGCCAGCAGCGTAGCCCAGGACACCAACTATGGCTACACCTTC
-	14	TRBV4-2	TRBJ2-7	few	CASSQPTGNYEQYF	TGTGCCAGCAGCCAGCCTACAGGGAACTACGAGCAGTACTTC
TRBD1	16	TRBV5-8	TRBJ2-4	-	CASSSRGQGNKNIQYF	TGTGCCAGCAGCTCCCGGGGACAGGGGAACAAAAACATTCAGTACTTC
-	16	TRBV9	TRBJ2-2	-	CASSGRGLSNTGELFF	TGTGCCAGCAGCGGTCGCGGGCTATCGAACACCGGGGAGCTGTTTTTT
TRBD1	14	TRBV28	TRBJ2-2	-	CASRQGTNTGELFF	TGTGCCAGCCGACAGGGGACTAACACCGGGGAGCTGTTTTTT
-	15	TRBV4-1	TRBJ1-2	few	CASSPSGRANYGYTF	TGCGCCAGCAGCCCATCGGGGAGAGCTAACTATGGCTACACCTTC
-	12	TRBV18	TRBJ2-5	-	CASSPGEETQYF	TGTGCCAGCTCACCCGGGGAAGAGACCCAGTACTTC
TRBD1	12	TRBV30	TRBJ2-5	-	CAWNEGAREQYF	TGTGCCTGGAACGAGGGGGCAAGAGAGCAGTACTTC
-	14	TRBV30	TRBJ2-6	-	CAGDTGGRANVLTF	TGTGCCGGAGATACAGGTGGTAGGGCCAACGTCCTGACTTTC
-	11	TRBV7-3	TRBJ2-2	-	CASSRSVELFF	TGTGCCAGCAGCCGCTCAGTGGAGCTGTTTTTT
-	12	TRBV6-1	TRBJ2-5	-	CASSVGGETQYF	TGTGCCAGCAGTGTAGGGGGAGAGACCCAGTACTTC
TRBD2	16	TRBV7-9	TRBJ2-7	few	CASSPRSRGFSYEQYF	TGTGCCAGCAGCCCCCGGTCGCGGGGGTTCTCCTACGAGCAGTACTTC
-	15	TRBV7-7	TRBJ2-3	few	CASSRGRHSTDTQYF	TGTGCCAGCAGCCGTGGGAGACACAGCACAGATACGCAGTATTTT
TRBD1	15	TRBV11-2	TRBJ1-6	-	CASSYRQGKNSPLHF	TGTGCCAGCAGCTACAGACAGGGAAAGAATTCACCCCTCCACTTT
-	12	TRBV30	TRBJ1-6	-	CAWRELGPPLHF	TGTGCCTGGAGGGAGCTCGGTCCACCCCTCCACTTT
-	13	TRBV2	TRBJ2-3	-	CASSEARIGTQYF	TGTGCCAGCAGTGAAGCGCGTATTGGTACGCAGTATTTT
-	12	TRBV11-2	TRBJ2-7	few	CASSPTRVEQYF	TGTGCCAGCAGCCCGACCCGGGTCGAGCAGTACTTC
TRBD2	17	TRBV7-2	TRBJ2-3	few	CASSLGGLAGGHDTQYF	TGTGCCAGCAGCTTAGGTGGACTAGCGGGGGGGCATGATACGCAGTATTTT
TRBD2	15	TRBV4-2	TRBJ2-3	many	CASSQGGDYTDTQYF	TGTGCCAGCAGCCAAGGGGGGGACTACACAGATACGCAGTATTTT
TRBD1	13	TRBV19	TRBJ1-1	few	CASGRTGTPEAFF	TGTGCCAGTGGGAGGACAGGGACCCCTGAAGCTTTCTTT
TRBD1	17	TRBV6-1	TRBJ1-1	-	CASSETRDRGSNTEAFF	TGTGCCAGCAGTGAGACTAGGGACAGGGGGTCGAACACTGAAGCTTTCTTT
TRBD1	17	TRBV7-2	TRBJ1-2	-	CASSPKGQGAFNYGYTF	TGTGCCAGCAGTCCTAAGGGACAGGGAGCATTTAACTATGGCTACACCTTC
TRBD2	15	TRBV7-2	TRBJ2-7	-	CASSFQRGSSYEQYF	TGTGCCAGCAGCTTCCAGCGGGGGAGCTCCTACGAGCAGTACTTC
-	15	TRBV5-4	TRBJ2-3	-	CASKGVGGSTDTQYF	TGTGCCAGCAAAGGAGTGGGGGGTAGCACAGATACGCAGTATTTT
TRBD1	15	TRBV7-2	TRBJ1-3	-	CASSWQGAPGNTIYF	TGTGCCAGCAGCTGGCAGGGGGCGCCTGGAAACACCATATATTTT
-	13	TRBV19	TRBJ2-7	-	CASKRGSSYEQYF	TGTGCCAGTAAAAGGGGCAGTTCCTACGAGCAGTACTTC
TRBD1	14	TRBV11-2	TRBJ1-1	many	CASSAWQGDTEAFF	TGTGCCAGCAGCGCTTGGCAGGGGGACACTGAAGCTTTCTTT
TRBD2	15	TRBV9	TRBJ2-1	-	CASSVDGGAYNEQFF	TGTGCCAGCAGCGTAGATGGGGGGGCCTACAATGAGCAGTTCTTC
-	13	TRBV30	TRBJ2-5	few	CAWSRGEQETQYF	TGTGCCTGGAGTCGGGGAGAACAAGAGACCCAGTACTTC
-	13	TRBV5-6	TRBJ1-2	few	CASSLARGNGYTF	TGTGCCAGCAGCTTGGCGAGGGGGAATGGCTACACCTTC
TRBD1	16	TRBV5-4	TRBJ2-5	few	CASSFGTGSFQETQYF	TGTGCCAGCAGCTTCGGGACAGGGAGTTTCCAAGAGACCCAGTACTTC
TRBD2	16	TRBV5-6	TRBJ2-5	-	CASSQPGLAGVETQYF	TGTGCCAGCAGCCAGCCGGGACTAGCGGGGGTAGAGACCCAGTACTTC
-	13	TRBV30	TRBJ1-5	-	CAWSKDSSQPQHF	TGTGCCTGGAGTAAGGACAGCTCTCAGCCCCAGCATTTT
TRBD1	16	TRBV27	TRBJ1-2	-	CASSLGTGDVRYGYTF	TGTGCCAGCAGTTTAGGGACAGGGGACGTTCGTTATGGCTACACCTTC
-	14	TRBV5-1	TRBJ2-5	few	CASSPGTNPETQYF	TGCGCCAGCAGCCCTGGGACAAACCCAGAGACCCAGTACTTC
TRBD1	14	TRBV6-5	TRBJ2-7	-	CASRPDRGLYEQYF	TGTGCCAGCAGACCCGACAGGGGGCTCTACGAGCAGTACTTC
-	13	TRBV25-1	TRBJ2-7	few	CASSHRQTYEQYF	TGTGCCAGCAGCCATAGACAGACATACGAGCAGTACTTC
TRBD1	14	TRBV6-6	TRBJ1-2	few	CATMLDRGMGGYTF	TGTGCCACCATGTTGGACAGGGGAATGGGCGGCTACACCTTC
TRBD2	17	TRBV18	TRBJ2-3	few	CASSPPGLAGGTDTQYF	TGTGCCAGCTCACCACCGGGACTAGCGGGGGGCACAGATACGCAGTATTTT